This T cell receptor (beta chain) derives from a study of regulatory T cells in long-lasting Graves disease. Sequencing libraries for TCR beta were prepared with iRepertoire HTBI primers and Arm-PCR of CDR3 regions. TCRdb fed the multiplex PCR reads into MiXCR, producing one record per CDR3 protein. The sample lists approximately 310,000 distinct CDR3 sequences, roughly 18% seen once, with 35% to 45% in the top ten. As for time point: newly diagnosed GD, antithyroid drugs for less than 3 months. From PBMCs, RNA was extracted and then used to make the TCR library. This clonotype was counted at least ten times. This material consisted of peripheral blood mononuclear cells (PBMCs), taken at new diagnosis, from a patient treated with antithyroid drugs. The clonotype comes from a female donor with Graves disease.

The CDR3 here is CASSFGHGTDQPQHF. CDR3 DNA sequence: TGTGCCAGCAGTTTCGGGCATGGGACGGATCAGCCCCAGCATTTT. The J gene is TRBJ1-5, the V gene TRBV28, with a possible D match to TRBD1 (5 bases). V gave up 3 bases and J gave up 5 bases, with 14 bases separating them. The CDR3 sequence is 15 residues long. CDR1 is MDHEN, CDR2 SYDVKM, per germline. Drawing the rest from reference TRBV28 and TRBJ1-5, the complete variable domain is DVKVTQSSRYLVKRTGEKVFLECVQDMDHENMFWYRQDPGLGLRLIYFSYDVKMKEKGDIPEGYSVSREKKERFSLILESASTNQTSMYLCASSFGHGTDQPQHFGDGTRLSIL.